This T cell receptor beta chain was obtained from a study of blood T cell repertoires in COVID-19. Study information: The study drew acute and convalescent COVID-19 samples from the United States, Italy and Spain. PBMCs, B-cell-depleted T cells, or T cells provided the cDNA or gDNA that made up the material.

Germline V gene lookup returns CDR1 SGHRS and CDR2 YFSETQ. The length of the CDR3 is 16 residues. V dropped 4 bases and J dropped 8; count of bases not matched to a gene: 9. In the original analysis: Reference gene primer amplification gave estimated nucleated cell counts. The repertoire was sequenced with immunoSEQ multiplex PCR; TCRdb's copy has only in-frame clones and lacks some. Clonal size and the V and J genes are those of that table, whereas D and trimming came from the DNA. The profile shows 130,000 to 150,000 clones, around 81% of them singletons. The rearrangement links TRBV5-1 to TRBJ1-4, with 12 bases aligning to TRBD1. The sequence came from a human donor in a cohort sampled during active COVID-19. Source material: peripheral blood. The CDR3 DNA is TGCGCCAGCAGCAGGGACAGGGGGCTGGTGGAAGAAAAACTGTTTTTT. It yields the protein CASSRDRGLVEEKLFF.